This T cell receptor beta chain was captured by sequencing in a study of tumor-infiltrating lymphocytes in localized non-small cell lung cancer. Profiled with immunoSEQ multiplex PCR; TCRdb holds only in-frame clones, not every one. Among fewer than 20,000 clones listed, roughly four fifths were seen once. Sequenced sample: lung tumor tissue. The source of this sequence is a human donor with non-small cell lung cancer.

The CDR3 loop is CASSLALEETQYF. The CDR3 coding sequence is TGCGCCAGCAGCTTGGCCTTGGAAGAGACCCAGTACTTC. This chain joins TRBV5-1 and TRBJ2-5, with D hard to call. V was shortened by 0 bases and J by 3 bases, with 6 bases between the two germline ends. The CDR3 is 13 residues long. Germline CDR1 and CDR2: SGHRS and YFSETQ.